The rows below give T cell receptor beta chains drawn from one sample of a study of shared clonotypes between healthy human individuals. Here immunoSEQ multiplex PCR was the method, and the copy in TCRdb shows in-frame clones only, minus some. The sample shows some 470,000 clones, 76% of them seen only once. Sequenced input: PBMCs. The origin of the receptors is a woman aged 35 to 49 in good health. Some clones in this sample may be carry-over from other donors' samples. Both conserved end residues are part of each CDR3. A D gene is named only where the DNA matches it firmly. For some rows the clone size is stated as once, few or many, or as a class when expanded; others skip it.

j_gene: TRBJ2-5
abundance: .
v_gene: TRBV28
d_gene: TRBD2
CDR3aa: CASSFQLAGQKTQYF
CDR3nt: TGTGCCAGCAGTTTCCAACTAGCGGGACAGAAGACCCAGTACTTC

j_gene: TRBJ2-5
abundance: .
v_gene: TRBV7-2
d_gene: .
CDR3aa: CASSLRGDRPTNF
CDR3nt: TGTGCCAGCAGCTTAAGGGGCGACAGGCCTACAAACTTC

j_gene: TRBJ2-3
abundance: .
v_gene: TRBV11-2
d_gene: TRBD2
CDR3aa: CASSLGVGLAGNTDTQYF
CDR3nt: TGTGCCAGCAGCTTAGGCGTCGGGCTAGCGGGAAACACAGATACGCAGTATTTT

j_gene: TRBJ2-2
abundance: few
v_gene: TRBV30
d_gene: .
CDR3aa: CAWGQKNTGELFF
CDR3nt: TGTGCCTGGGGACAAAAGAACACCGGGGAGCTGTTTTTT

j_gene: TRBJ1-6
abundance: many
v_gene: TRBV30
d_gene: .
CDR3aa: CASTAGNPGSPLHF
CDR3nt: TGTGCCAGTACGGCGGGAAACCCGGGGTCACCCCTCCACTTT

j_gene: TRBJ2-5
abundance: .
v_gene: TRBV5-1
d_gene: TRBD1
CDR3aa: CASSPGDSGQETQYF
CDR3nt: TGCGCCAGCAGCCCCGGGGACAGCGGACAAGAGACCCAGTACTTC

j_gene: TRBJ2-5
abundance: .
v_gene: TRBV6-6
d_gene: TRBD2
CDR3aa: CASSSTSGQETQYF
CDR3nt: TGTGCCAGCAGTTCGACTAGCGGCCAAGAGACCCAGTACTTC

j_gene: TRBJ1-2
abundance: .
v_gene: TRBV28
d_gene: .
CDR3aa: CANLRGESYGYTF
CDR3nt: TGTGCCAACCTACGCGGGGAATCCTATGGCTACACCTTC

j_gene: TRBJ1-4
abundance: .
v_gene: TRBV13
d_gene: TRBD1
CDR3aa: CASSLNRGGEKLFF
CDR3nt: TGTGCCAGCAGCTTAAACAGGGGTGGGGAAAAACTGTTTTTT

j_gene: TRBJ1-6
abundance: .
v_gene: TRBV4-3
d_gene: .
CDR3aa: CASSQDFLADSPLHF
CDR3nt: TGCGCCAGCAGCCAAGATTTTTTGGCGGATTCACCCCTCCACTTT

j_gene: TRBJ2-5
abundance: .
v_gene: TRBV18
d_gene: TRBD1
CDR3aa: CASLGQGVETQYF
CDR3nt: TGTGCCAGCTTGGGACAGGGGGTCGAGACCCAGTACTTC

j_gene: TRBJ1-1
abundance: .
v_gene: TRBV7-2
d_gene: TRBD1
CDR3aa: CASSFDRGVAEAFF
CDR3nt: TGTGCCAGCAGCTTCGACAGGGGCGTGGCTGAAGCTTTCTTT

j_gene: TRBJ1-5
abundance: .
v_gene: TRBV6-1
d_gene: .
CDR3aa: CASRSWDSNQPQHF
CDR3nt: TGTGCCAGCAGATCCTGGGACAGCAATCAGCCCCAGCATTTT

j_gene: TRBJ2-3
abundance: .
v_gene: TRBV5-1
d_gene: TRBD2
CDR3aa: CASRGTSGYDTQYF
CDR3nt: TGCGCCAGCAGGGGGACTAGCGGTTATGATACGCAGTATTTT

j_gene: TRBJ2-2
abundance: .
v_gene: TRBV5-6
d_gene: .
CDR3aa: CASSLVWDTGELFF
CDR3nt: TGTGCCAGCAGCTTGGTCTGGGACACCGGGGAGCTGTTTTTT

j_gene: TRBJ2-5
abundance: .
v_gene: TRBV7-2
d_gene: .
CDR3aa: CASSFMPQETQYF
CDR3nt: TGTGCCAGCAGCTTCATGCCTCAAGAGACCCAGTACTTC

j_gene: TRBJ2-3
abundance: .
v_gene: TRBV4-2
d_gene: .
CDR3aa: CASRSSGGGGRGDTQYF
CDR3nt: TGTGCCAGCAGAAGCAGTGGGGGCGGAGGGAGAGGAGATACGCAGTATTTT

j_gene: TRBJ1-5
abundance: few
v_gene: TRBV5-1
d_gene: TRBD1
CDR3aa: CASSFEGARGQPQHF
CDR3nt: TGCGCCAGCAGTTTCGAGGGGGCTCGAGGTCAGCCCCAGCATTTT

j_gene: TRBJ2-7
abundance: many
v_gene: TRBV7-9
d_gene: TRBD1
CDR3aa: CASSLARGQVDYEQYF
CDR3nt: TGTGCCAGCAGCTTAGCGAGGGGACAGGTGGACTACGAGCAGTACTTC

j_gene: TRBJ2-1
abundance: .
v_gene: TRBV5-1
d_gene: TRBD1
CDR3aa: CASSYGGTGYNEQFF
CDR3nt: TGCGCCAGCAGCTATGGCGGGACAGGGTACAATGAGCAGTTCTTC

j_gene: TRBJ2-7
abundance: few
v_gene: TRBV11-3
d_gene: .
CDR3aa: CASSLTSNEQYF
CDR3nt: TGTGCCAGCAGCTTAACCTCCAACGAGCAGTACTTC

j_gene: TRBJ2-7
abundance: .
v_gene: TRBV13
d_gene: .
CDR3aa: CASSPQPRDLKQYF
CDR3nt: TGTGCCAGCAGCCCCCAACCCCGGGACTTGAAGCAGTACTTC

j_gene: TRBJ2-1
abundance: .
v_gene: TRBV7-8
d_gene: .
CDR3aa: CASSSDRNYNEQFF
CDR3nt: TGTGCCAGCAGCTCGGACAGAAACTACAATGAGCAGTTCTTC

j_gene: TRBJ1-1
abundance: .
v_gene: TRBV30
d_gene: TRBD1
CDR3aa: CAWSVRDRVSTEAFF
CDR3nt: TGTGCCTGGAGTGTACGGGACAGGGTAAGCACTGAAGCTTTCTTT

j_gene: TRBJ2-4
abundance: .
v_gene: TRBV7-2
d_gene: .
CDR3aa: CASSLSGRNIQYF
CDR3nt: TGTGCCAGCAGCTTATCCGGTAGAAACATTCAGTACTTC

j_gene: TRBJ2-1
abundance: .
v_gene: TRBV6-6
d_gene: .
CDR3aa: CASSYTGSYNEQFF
CDR3nt: TGTGCCAGCAGTTACACAGGGTCCTACAATGAGCAGTTCTTC

j_gene: TRBJ2-7
abundance: .
v_gene: TRBV19
d_gene: .
CDR3aa: CASRRQPRSYEQYF
CDR3nt: TGTGCCAGTAGAAGGCAACCGAGGTCGTACGAGCAGTACTTC

j_gene: TRBJ2-1
abundance: few
v_gene: TRBV30
d_gene: TRBD2
CDR3aa: CAWSEGTSDNEQFF
CDR3nt: TGTGCCTGGAGTGAAGGGACTAGCGACAATGAGCAGTTCTTC

j_gene: TRBJ1-5
abundance: once
v_gene: TRBV5-7
d_gene: .
CDR3aa: CASSGRQPGRESQPQHF
CDR3nt: TGTGCCAGCAGCGGGCGCCAACCGGGACGCGAGTCCCAGCCCCAGCATTTT

j_gene: TRBJ2-3
abundance: once
v_gene: TRBV4-1
d_gene: TRBD2
CDR3aa: CASSQTSGSTARADTQYF
CDR3nt: TGCGCCAGCAGCCAAACTAGCGGGAGTACAGCACGCGCAGATACGCAGTATTTT

j_gene: TRBJ2-1
abundance: .
v_gene: TRBV7-6
d_gene: TRBD2
CDR3aa: CASSLRAGTSGHNEQFF
CDR3nt: TGTGCCAGCAGCTTGAGGGCCGGGACTAGCGGCCACAATGAGCAGTTCTTC

j_gene: TRBJ2-7
abundance: .
v_gene: TRBV5-1
d_gene: .
CDR3aa: CASSPSDRDYEQYF
CDR3nt: TGCGCCAGCAGTCCGTCGGACAGAGACTACGAGCAGTACTTC

j_gene: TRBJ1-4
abundance: .
v_gene: TRBV5-1
d_gene: TRBD1
CDR3aa: CASSLLQGDEKLFF
CDR3nt: TGCGCCAGCAGCTTGCTCCAGGGGGATGAAAAACTGTTTTTT

j_gene: TRBJ2-1
abundance: .
v_gene: TRBV28
d_gene: .
CDR3aa: CASSPPGLNEQFF
CDR3nt: TGTGCCAGCAGTCCACCTGGCCTCAATGAGCAGTTCTTC

j_gene: TRBJ2-1
abundance: once
v_gene: TRBV5-1
d_gene: .
CDR3aa: CASSLSLFIGIGVTYNEQFF
CDR3nt: TGCGCCAGCAGCTTGTCACTGTTTATCGGTATCGGAGTTACCTACAATGAGCAGTTCTTC

j_gene: TRBJ1-4
abundance: .
v_gene: TRBV19
d_gene: .
CDR3aa: CASSTPGGEEIRLFF
CDR3nt: TGTGCCAGTAGTACCCCGGGGGGCGAGGAGATAAGACTGTTTTTT

j_gene: TRBJ2-7
abundance: .
v_gene: TRBV5-1
d_gene: TRBD2
CDR3aa: CASSAGGLNYEQYF
CDR3nt: TGCGCCAGCAGCGCCGGGGGACTAAACTACGAGCAGTACTTC